This entry lists 29 T cell receptor beta chains sequenced from one sample in a study of CD8+CD57+ T cells in acquired aplastic anemia. Genomic DNA constituted the template upon which TCR beta VDJ and CDR3 profiling was performed. Each CDR3 protein is one row after TCRdb ran MiXCR on the reads. There are roughly 220,000 distinct CDR3 sequences in the sample; 50% to 70% occur only once, and about three fifths lies in the top ten. The patients chosen for sequencing had shown expansion of CD8+CD57+ cells (detected by flow cytometry). Sequenced input: sorted CD4+, CD8+, or CD8+CD57+ T cells (not recorded which) from PBMCs. These receptors all stem from a human donor with aplastic anemia.

The J gene is TRBJ2-3, the V gene TRBV7-2; maybe TRBD2 (6 bases). Germline V gives CDR1 SGHTA, CDR2 FQGNSA. The V end lost 1 base, the J end lost 7 bases, and 12 bases lay between the germline ends. The length of the CDR3 is 14 residues. CDR3: CASSLEGGLYTQYF. The DNA of the CDR3 is TGTGCCAGCAGCTTAGAAGGCGGACTATATACGCAGTATTTT.

This chain joins TRBV20-1 and TRBJ2-5; TRBD1 matches 9 bases. Germline V gene sequence: CDR1 DFQATT, CDR2 SNEGSKA (reference sequence). Losses at the gene ends were 3 bases for V and 5 bases for J; bases not matched to a gene: 10. This CDR3 comprises 15 residues. CDR3 DNA sequence: TGCAGTGCTAGGGCGGCGGGGACAGGGTACGAGACCCAGTACTTC. Protein: CSARAAGTGYETQYF.

The J gene is TRBJ2-1, the V gene TRBV20-1, with TRBD2 matching 16 bases. V lost 5 bases, J lost 7 bases, and 8 bases stayed unmatched. CDR1 and CDR2 (germline): DFQATT, SNEGSKA (reference sequence). The CDR3 has 16 residues. The CDR3 here is CSASGLAGGPINEQFF. Here the CDR3 DNA reads TGCAGTGCTTCGGGACTAGCGGGAGGGCCAATAAATGAGCAGTTCTTC.

This clonotype showed up just a few times. V and J are TRBV10-3 and TRBJ2-7, with D tentatively TRBD1 (6 bases). Germline CDR1 reads ENHRY; CDR2 reads SYGVKD. The CDR3 spans 14 residues. Trimming removed 5 bases at V and 6 bases at J, with 17 bases between. CDR3: CAISTGLGLTEQYF. The CDR3 DNA reads TGTGCCATCAGTACAGGGCTTGGTCTAACCGAGCAGTACTTC.

Concerning this clonotype itself: A much larger clone lies one base from this, so it may be a read error. V gene TRBV3-1 combines with J gene TRBJ2-7; the D is unclear. Trimming pared 7 bases from V and 3 bases from J, leaving 10 bases between. The CDR3 runs 12 residues. Germline V gene sequence: CDR1 LGHDT, CDR2 YNNKEL (reference sequence). In DNA form, the CDR3 reads TGTGCCAGCACGATAGGGAACTACGAGCAGTACTTC. This codes for CASTIGNYEQYF.

The V call is TRBV5-8, the J call TRBJ2-7; D not certain. Germline CDR1 SGHTS, CDR2 YDEGEE. The length of the CDR3 is 12 residues. The germline V and J ends were trimmed by 4 bases and 2 bases, with 7 bases remaining between them. This chain's CDR3 is CASSLLPYEQYF. The CDR3 nucleotides are TGTGCCAGCAGCCTACTACCCTACGAGCAGTACTTC.

The chain carries TRBV7-9 and TRBJ2-5, with D hard to call. This CDR3 region has 11 residues. Trimming removed 5 bases from V and 5 bases from J, with 6 bases in between. CDR1 and CDR2 from the germline V gene are SEHNR and FQNEAQ (reference sequence). The CDR3 region has the DNA TGTGCCAGCAGCGATTTGGAGACCCAGTACTTC. Protein: CASSDLETQYF.

This chain uses TRBV9 with TRBJ2-7; D is perhaps TRBD2 (5 bases). V gave up 4 bases and J gave up 3 bases, with 14 bases separating them. Per germline, CDR1 SGDLS and CDR2 YYNGEE. The CDR3 has 14 amino acids. The CDR3 region has the DNA TGTGCCAGCAGCTCGCGACTAAATTTCTACGAGCAGTACTTC. The encoded protein is CASSSRLNFYEQYF.

To note about this clonotype: An end of the junction does not agree with germline; a read error may underlie this. The chain has TRBV10-3 and TRBJ1-5; 9 bases match TRBD1. The CDR3 spans 15 residues. The germline V gene has CDR1 ENHRY and CDR2 SYGVKD. The CDR3, as DNA: TGTGCCATCACTAGGGGACAGGGACTCAATCAACCCCAGCATTTT. It translates to CAITRGQGLNQPQHF.

V is TRBV7-3 and J is TRBJ1-1; no definite D call. This CDR3 contains 15 residues. The V end was cut by 3 bases, the J end by 1 base, with 12 bases between. CDR1 is SGHTA and CDR2 is FQGTGA in the germline V gene. The CDR3: CASSFVQAPNTEAFF. Here the CDR3 DNA reads TGTGCCAGCAGCTTCGTCCAGGCCCCGAACACTGAAGCTTTCTTT.

The chain has TRBV11-2 and TRBJ2-7, with D possibly TRBD1 on 5 matching bases. CDR3 size: 14 residues. V was shortened by 3 bases and J by 4 bases, with 13 bases between the two germline ends. In germline, CDR1 is SGHAT, CDR2 FQNNGV. As DNA, the CDR3 is TGTGCCAGCAGCTTTGGACACTTGCTATACGAGCAGTACTTC. Its translation: CASSFGHLLYEQYF.

The rearrangement links TRBV27 to TRBJ1-1; D is unclear. The CDR3 sequence is 13 residues long. Between the trimmed V and J ends, which lost 5 bases and 4 bases, there was a span of 11 bases. Germline assignment: CDR1 MNHEY and CDR2 SMNVEV (reference sequence). The CDR3 region has the DNA TGTGCCAGCAGTGAGGTGCTTGGCACTGAAGCTTTCTTT. It translates to CASSEVLGTEAFF.

V usage is TRBV7-8 and J usage is TRBJ2-7; 12 bases align to TRBD2. The length of the CDR3 is 16 residues. The J segment lost 5 bases and the V segment lost 4 bases, leaving 9 bases of the junction unmatched. The germline V gene has CDR1 SGHVS and CDR2 FQNEAQ. CDR3 residues: CASSYKGLAGVHEQYF. The CDR3 DNA follows: TGTGCCAGCAGCTACAAGGGACTAGCGGGCGTCCACGAGCAGTACTTC.

The CDR3 here is CSVALRGRRAYEQYF. CDR3 in DNA: TGCAGCGTTGCCCTCCGAGGCAGGCGCGCCTACGAGCAGTACTTC. J is TRBJ2-7 and V is TRBV29-1; D is ambiguous. CDR1 is SQVTM, CDR2 ANQGSEA, per germline. The CDR3 length is 15 residues. V was pared by 4 bases and J by 2 bases, with 18 bases between.

This clonotype was detected only a few times. The gene calls are TRBV7-2 and TRBJ2-7; unclear D gene. Germline lookup yields CDR1 SGHTA and CDR2 FQGNSA. The CDR3 is 15 amino acids. V was trimmed by 5 bases and J by 2 bases, leaving 16 bases between them. The CDR3 here is CASSQGHTRTYEQYF. The CDR3 DNA sequence: TGTGCCAGCAGCCAAGGGCACACAAGGACCTACGAGCAGTACTTC.

The chain employs TRBV14 and TRBJ2-7; D is unresolved. CDR1 and CDR2 from the germline V gene are SGHDN and FVKESK. The CDR3 extends over 15 amino acids. V was cut by 2 bases and J by 0 bases, with 11 bases left in between. CDR3 in amino acids: CASSQLRASSYEQYF. For the CDR3, the DNA is TGTGCCAGCAGCCAATTAAGGGCCAGCTCCTACGAGCAGTACTTC.

The V call is TRBV7-2, the J call TRBJ1-1, with 7 bases matching TRBD1. With 6 bases clipped from V and 5 bases from J, the junction kept 9 bases outside the gene matches. CDR3 length: 14 amino acids. The germline gives CDR1 SGHTA, CDR2 FQGNSA. In nucleotides, the CDR3 is TGTGCCAGCAGTTTGGCAGGGGGTAGGACTGAAGCTTTCTTT. Its protein is CASSLAGGRTEAFF.

The V gene is TRBV20-1, the J gene TRBJ2-7; 11 nucleotides line up with TRBD1. Germline V gene sequence: CDR1 DFQATT, CDR2 SNEGSKA (reference sequence). The J segment lost 5 bases and the V segment lost 5 bases, leaving 8 bases of the junction unmatched. This CDR3 region has 14 residues. CDR3 amino acids: CSAPAGTGGHEQYF. CDR3 DNA: TGCAGTGCTCCCGCCGGGACAGGGGGACACGAGCAGTACTTC.

The rearrangement uses TRBV20-1 and TRBJ2-1, with a possible D match to TRBD2 (5 bases). CDR1 DFQATT and CDR2 SNEGSKA come from the germline V gene (reference sequence). Trimming removed 6 bases at V and 9 bases at J, with 6 bases between. This CDR3 comprises 9 residues. The CDR3 DNA follows: TGCAGTGCCGGGGTTGAGCAGTTCTTC. This sequence encodes CSAGVEQFF.

This clonotype came up a few times. The gene calls are TRBV7-3 and TRBJ1-6; possibly TRBD1 for D (5 bases). Germline V lookup: CDR1 SGHTA, CDR2 FQGTGA. The CDR3 loop spans 14 amino acids. V was cut by 1 base and J by 9 bases, with 10 bases left in between. As DNA, the CDR3 is TGTGCCAGCAGCTTAAGAGGGACCGGTTCACCCCTCCACTTT. Its translation: CASSLRGTGSPLHF.

This clonotype turned up a few times. The V gene is TRBV27, the J gene TRBJ1-5; D may be TRBD1 (6 bases). The CDR3 has 15 residues. Trimming removed 1 base at V and 7 bases at J, with 14 bases between. CDR1 and CDR2 from the germline V gene are MNHEY and SMNVEV (reference sequence). Here the CDR3 reads CASSLWGGAGQPQHF. CDR3 DNA sequence: TGTGCCAGCAGTTTATGGGGGGGGGCTGGGCAGCCCCAGCATTTT.

This clonotype was detected only a few times. The gene calls are TRBV20-1 and TRBJ2-1; no clear D. Trimming shortened V by 1 base and J by 7 bases, and 5 bases separated the two germline ends. CDR3 length: 11 amino acids. Germline CDR1 is DFQATT and CDR2 is SNEGSKA (reference sequence). The CDR3 sequence: CSARGPNEQFF. The CDR3 nucleotides read TGCAGTGCTAGAGGACCGAATGAGCAGTTCTTC.

V and J are TRBV2 and TRBJ1-1; D possibly corresponds to TRBD1 (5 bases). V gave up 6 bases and J gave up 1 base, with 9 bases separating them. Germline V CDR1 and CDR2: SNHLY, FYNNEI. The CDR3 runs 13 residues. CDR3 amino acids: CASRGGANTEAFF. CDR3 sequence (DNA): TGTGCCAGCAGAGGAGGGGCGAACACTGAAGCTTTCTTT.

The chain uses TRBV5-1 and TRBJ2-7; 8 bases are shared with TRBD1. CDR1 and CDR2 (germline): SGHRS, YFSETQ. Trimming at V came to 0 bases and at J to 3 bases, leaving 5 bases not matched to a gene. CDR3 length: 15 residues. The CDR3 nucleotides read TGCGCCAGCAGCTTGGCATGGACAGGGCACTACGAGCAGTACTTC. Its protein product is CASSLAWTGHYEQYF. Complete variable domain (other parts from reference TRBV5-1 and TRBJ2-7): KAGVTQTPRYLIKTRGQQVTLSCSPISGHRSVSWYQQTPGQGLQFLFEYFSETQRNKGNFPGRFSGRQFSNSRSEMNVSTLELGDSALYLCASSLAWTGHYEQYFGPGTRLTVT.

The chain carries TRBV10-1 and TRBJ1-1; tentative D call: TRBD1 (5 bases). Germline CDR1 WNHNN, CDR2 SYGVQD (reference sequence). The CDR3 loop spans 14 amino acids. Trimming shortened V by 6 bases and J by 11 bases, and 22 bases separated the two germline ends. This chain's CDR3 is CASSSADTPGYAFF. The DNA for the CDR3 is TGCGCCAGCAGCTCCGCGGACACCCCGGGGTACGCTTTCTTT.

V usage is TRBV2 and J usage is TRBJ2-7; TRBD2 matches 8 bases. Germline trimming cut 4 bases from V and 0 bases from J; bases unmatched to any gene: 5. CDR3 length equals 15 residues. Germline CDR1 SNHLY, CDR2 FYNNEI. The CDR3 coding sequence is TGTGCCAGCAGTGGACGGGGGGGCAGCTCCTACGAGCAGTACTTC. It is translated as CASSGRGGSSYEQYF.

The rearrangement joins TRBV9 to TRBJ1-1; D is unclear. V lost 0 bases and J lost 7, with 10 bases in between. The CDR3 extends over 13 amino acids. The germline V gene encodes CDR1 SGDLS and CDR2 YYNGEE. CDR3 sequence (DNA): TGTGCCAGCAGCGTAGACATCCCGGATGAAGCTTTCTTT. Protein product: CASSVDIPDEAFF.

The sample holds a few counts of this clonotype. This sequence joins TRBV7-2 and TRBJ2-1; 13 positions agree with TRBD2. The CDR3 covers 15 residues. Germline trimming cut 5 bases from V and 10 bases from J; bases unmatched to any gene: 8. CDR1 is SGHTA and CDR2 is FQGNSA in the germline V gene. The CDR3 DNA follows: TGTGCCAGCAGCGTTACTAGCGGGGGGGCTTTGGAGCAGTTCTTC. This encodes CASSVTSGGALEQFF.

J is TRBJ2-1 and V is TRBV20-1, with D maybe TRBD1 (5 bases). V shed 6 bases and J shed 5 bases, with 14 bases lying between them. The CDR3 consists of 13 residues. In germline, CDR1 is DFQATT, CDR2 SNEGSKA (reference sequence). Written as DNA, the CDR3 is TGCAGTGCGATGGGGCGAAGAAACAATGAGCAGTTCTTC. Its protein product is CSAMGRRNNEQFF.